Each of the 10 T cell receptor beta chains below was sequenced from the same sample in a study of T cell repertoires in cytomegalovirus infection. No antigen is known for these receptors. One entry per CDR3 protein, called by TCRdb with MiXCR from the reads. The top ten clones hold 59% of a sample with some 200,000 distinct CDR3 sequences, around 35% of them seen once. The sample in question was CD8+ T cells from cultured PBMCs, obtained from culture after CMV antigen stimulation. Receptors were obtained from a human donor in good health (CMV status not recorded). Some clones in this sample may be carry-over from other donors' samples.

The chain combines TRBV14 with TRBJ2-1, with 11 bases fitting TRBD2. V gave up 6 bases and J gave up 5 bases; unmatched junction bases: 9. Germline CDR1 and CDR2: SGHDN and FVKESK. CDR3 size: 16 residues. CDR3 residues: CASSPPGLAVNNEQFF. The CDR3 nucleotides are TGTGCCAGCAGTCCACCGGGACTAGCGGTTAACAATGAGCAGTTCTTC.

This chain connects TRBV5-6 to TRBJ2-7; perhaps TRBD1 as D (6 bases). Germline V gene sequence: CDR1 SGHDT, CDR2 YYEEEE. Trimming left V 1 base short and J 2 bases short, with 13 bases between. This CDR3 has 15 amino acids. As DNA, the CDR3 is TGTGCCAGCAGCTTGTACAGGGAACTAGCCTACGAGCAGTACTTC. Its protein product is CASSLYRELAYEQYF.

A few counts support this clonotype. In nucleotides, the CDR3 is TGTGCCAGCAGCCTACTTAGCCCCCAGGCGGGGCCCCAGCATTTT. This translates into CASSLLSPQAGPQHF. This chain links TRBV28 with TRBJ1-5; no reliable D call. Germline CDR1 is MDHEN and CDR2 is SYDVKM. V shed 6 bases and J shed 9 bases, with 21 bases lying between them. The CDR3 extends over 15 amino acids. Drawing the rest from reference TRBV28 and TRBJ1-5, the complete variable domain is DVKVTQSSRYLVKRTGEKVFLECVQDMDHENMFWYRQDPGLGLRLIYFSYDVKMKEKGDIPEGYSVSREKKERFSLILESASTNQTSMYLCASSLLSPQAGPQHFGDGTRLSIL.

This chain links TRBV13 with TRBJ2-7; TRBD1 aligns across 7 bases. J gave up 2 bases and V 2 bases, and 9 bases lay outside the gene matches. The CDR3 is 16 residues long. The V gene's germline CDR1 is PRHDT and CDR2 FYEKMQ (reference sequence). The CDR3: CASSLSTGTATYEQYF. CDR3 DNA sequence: TGTGCCAGCAGCTTATCAACCGGGACAGCGACCTACGAGCAGTACTTC.

J is TRBJ2-3 and V is TRBV5-4, with D uncertain. The germline V gene has CDR1 SGHNT and CDR2 YYREEE (reference sequence). V was clipped by 0 bases and J by 8 bases, with 13 bases between them. CDR3 size: 14 residues. For the CDR3, the DNA is TGTGCCAGCAGCTTGGAAGACGACTCTAGTACGCAGTATTTT. Protein product: CASSLEDDSSTQYF.

V usage is TRBV28 and J usage is TRBJ1-4; D is uncertain. This CDR3 is 15 amino acids long. V gave up 7 bases and J gave up 0 bases, with 12 bases separating them. Germline loops: CDR1 MDHEN, CDR2 SYDVKM. The CDR3 sequence is CASTPRLSTNEKLFF. The CDR3 nucleotides are TGTGCCAGCACCCCGAGGCTATCAACTAATGAAAAACTGTTTTTT. The variable domain in full, completed from reference TRBV28 and TRBJ1-4, reads DVKVTQSSRYLVKRTGEKVFLECVQDMDHENMFWYRQDPGLGLRLIYFSYDVKMKEKGDIPEGYSVSREKKERFSLILESASTNQTSMYLCASTPRLSTNEKLFFGSGTQLSVL.

This clonotype was detected a few times. The chain joins TRBV4-2 to TRBJ1-1, with 8 bases that match TRBD1. The junction had 3 bases not matched to a gene; V was cut back by 1 base and J by 11 bases. This CDR3 spans 12 amino acids. The germline V gene has CDR1 LGHNA and CDR2 YNFKEQ. The CDR3 reads CASSQGTGKAFF. Here the CDR3 DNA reads TGTGCCAGCAGCCAAGGGACAGGGAAGGCTTTCTTT.

This clonotype was found once. CDR3 sequence reads: CASSAHTGELFF. The CDR3 DNA follows: TGTGCCAGCAGCGCCCACACCGGGGAGCTGTTTTTT. The chain carries TRBV7-3 and TRBJ2-2, with D unclear. V lost 5 bases and J lost 3, with 4 bases in between. Germline values: CDR1 SGHTA, CDR2 FQGTGA. The CDR3 has 12 residues.

The V and J genes are TRBV20-1 and TRBJ2-1; D gene unclear. Germline CDR1 reads DFQATT; CDR2 reads SNEGSKA (reference sequence). The CDR3 is made up of 14 amino acids. With 5 bases removed from V and 6 bases from J, the gap between germline ends came to 17 bases. The CDR3 sequence: CSADVLEVANEQFF. The DNA for the CDR3 is TGCAGTGCTGACGTTCTTGAGGTGGCCAATGAGCAGTTCTTC.

The chain has TRBV6-1 and TRBJ2-4, with TRBD1 identical over 9 bases. Trimming cost V 1 base and J 4 bases; bases outside gene matches: 2. The CDR3 runs to 15 residues. Germline V gene data show CDR1 as MNHNS and CDR2 as SASEGT. CDR3 bases: TGTGCCAGCAGTGAAGTGGGGACAGGGAAAAACATTCAGTACTTC. As protein: CASSEVGTGKNIQYF.